These T cell receptor beta chains were read from a single sample in a study of long-term antiretroviral therapy in people with HIV. Assay: immunoSEQ multiplex PCR; the TCRdb copy retains only in-frame clones and omits some. Of under 9,000 clones in the sample, more than 65% were seen once. Sequencing used unsorted PBMCs, obtained 0.1 years after starting antiretroviral therapy. These receptors came from a man aged 40-50 years with HIV. CDR3s leave out the opening cysteine and the closing phenylalanine or tryptophan. The order of the fields is J gene, V gene, CDR3 protein.

J gene: TRBJ1-2
V gene: TRBV28
CDR3 protein: ASSSGTGSNYGYT

J gene: TRBJ2-2
V gene: TRBV27
CDR3 protein: ASSLIPPAGELF

J gene: TRBJ1-6
V gene: TRBV30
CDR3 protein: AWSVEAAYNSPLH

J gene: TRBJ2-7
V gene: TRBV6-1
CDR3 protein: ASQQGSYEQY

J gene: TRBJ1-2
V gene: TRBV6-6
CDR3 protein: ASSGEDRGHNYGYT

J gene: TRBJ2-3
V gene: TRBV5-6
CDR3 protein: ASSLLNSWDKSTDTQY

J gene: TRBJ1-5
V gene: TRBV4-3
CDR3 protein: ASSQDSYSNQPQH

J gene: TRBJ2-2
V gene: TRBV7-9
CDR3 protein: ASSSLQGRGGELF

J gene: TRBJ2-7
V gene: TRBV9
CDR3 protein: ASSSYGGVDEQY

J gene: TRBJ2-2
V gene: TRBV4-3
CDR3 protein: ASSQGQGAAGELF

J gene: TRBJ2-3
V gene: TRBV7-9
CDR3 protein: ASSPPRQGTDTQY

J gene: TRBJ2-3
V gene: TRBV30
CDR3 protein: AWSGTRTDTQY

J gene: TRBJ1-1
V gene: TRBV28
CDR3 protein: ASTLGDYRDTEAF

J gene: TRBJ2-7
V gene: TRBV7-9
CDR3 protein: ASTLLYEDAYEQY

J gene: TRBJ2-7
V gene: TRBV27
CDR3 protein: ASSHGTSGGGEQY

J gene: TRBJ1-6
V gene: TRBV6-5
CDR3 protein: ASSYSGRNSPLH

J gene: TRBJ1-5
V gene: TRBV6-1
CDR3 protein: ASSEWGNQPQH

J gene: TRBJ2-7
V gene: TRBV11-2
CDR3 protein: ASTQHDEQY

J gene: TRBJ2-1
V gene: TRBV5-5
CDR3 protein: ASSLIRDRGNEQF

J gene: TRBJ1-3
V gene: TRBV18
CDR3 protein: ASSPQGYSGNTIY

J gene: TRBJ1-2
V gene: TRBV9
CDR3 protein: ASSVGASGYT

J gene: TRBJ1-1
V gene: TRBV29-1
CDR3 protein: SAGSTEAF

J gene: TRBJ2-7
V gene: TRBV4-1
CDR3 protein: ASSQEGGGSYEQY

J gene: TRBJ1-5
V gene: TRBV6-1
CDR3 protein: ASSGPGTGDSNQPQH

J gene: TRBJ2-1
V gene: TRBV16
CDR3 protein: ASSHLPGHEQF

J gene: TRBJ2-7
V gene: TRBV7-9
CDR3 protein: ASRDTGSSYEQY

J gene: TRBJ1-6
V gene: TRBV30
CDR3 protein: AWSVPKWTGDSSPLH

J gene: TRBJ2-1
V gene: TRBV9
CDR3 protein: ASSVTGTSGSSYNEQF

J gene: TRBJ2-7
V gene: TRBV6-4
CDR3 protein: ASSDSKYLAAIYEQY

J gene: TRBJ1-2
V gene: TRBV11-2
CDR3 protein: ASSLTGAYGYT

J gene: TRBJ2-6
V gene: TRBV10-3
CDR3 protein: AISEGQGRSGANVLT

J gene: TRBJ2-2
V gene: TRBV21-1
CDR3 protein: ASSTMTGTNTGELF